These 27 T cell receptor beta chains share one sample of origin, sequenced in a study of shared clonotypes between healthy human individuals. Sequencing used immunoSEQ multiplex PCR; TCRdb keeps in-frame clones, though not all of them. The sample lists 1,500,000 or so clones, approximately 98.5% occurring once. Sequencing was performed on naive CD4+ T cells sorted from blood. The subset here: CD45RA+ positively selected. The receptor set was obtained from a man aged 25-40 years in good health.

The rearrangement uses TRBV7-9 and TRBJ1-4, with TRBD1 identical over 9 bases. There are 17 residues in the CDR3. V dropped 5 bases and J dropped 0; count of bases not matched to a gene: 7. Germline CDR1 reads SEHNR; CDR2 reads FQNEAQ (reference sequence). The CDR3, as DNA: TGTGCCAGCAGCCGCGGACAGGGGCCGTCAACTAATGAAAAACTGTTTTTT. Amino acids: CASSRGQGPSTNEKLFF.

The chain recombines TRBV6-5 with TRBJ2-1; 7 positions agree with TRBD2. The CDR3 totals 15 residues. Per the germline V gene, CDR1 is MNHEY and CDR2 is SVGAGI. J gave up 9 bases and V 7 bases, and 15 bases lay outside the gene matches. The CDR3 region is CASTVGASGVGEQFF. The DNA for the CDR3 is TGTGCCAGCACCGTAGGGGCTAGCGGTGTCGGTGAGCAGTTCTTC.

V is TRBV5-1 and J is TRBJ2-3, with D possibly TRBD1 on 5 matching bases. This CDR3 contains 14 residues. CDR1 is SGHRS, CDR2 YFSETQ, per germline. Between the trimmed V and J ends, which lost 5 bases and 5 bases, there was a span of 15 bases. The CDR3 region has the DNA TGCGCCAGCAGTGACGACAGCGAAGTAGATACGCAGTATTTT. It yields the protein CASSDDSEVDTQYF. Using reference TRBV5-1 and TRBJ2-3 for the parts outside the CDR3, the full variable domain is KAGVTQTPRYLIKTRGQQVTLSCSPISGHRSVSWYQQTPGQGLQFLFEYFSETQRNKGNFPGRFSGRQFSNSRSEMNVSTLELGDSALYLCASSDDSEVDTQYFGPGTRLTVL.

The chain combines TRBV28 with TRBJ2-6; a weak D match, TRBD2 (6 bases). CDR1 is MDHEN, CDR2 SYDVKM, per germline. V was shortened by 5 bases and J by 2 bases, with 19 bases between the two germline ends. There are 18 residues in the CDR3. CDR3 amino acids: CASSPPGGGPTGANVLTF. CDR3 bases: TGTGCCAGCAGTCCCCCAGGCGGAGGGCCTACTGGGGCCAACGTCCTGACTTTC. Drawing the rest from reference TRBV28 and TRBJ2-6, the complete variable domain is DVKVTQSSRYLVKRTGEKVFLECVQDMDHENMFWYRQDPGLGLRLIYFSYDVKMKEKGDIPEGYSVSREKKERFSLILESASTNQTSMYLCASSPPGGGPTGANVLTFGAGSRLTVL.

The chain couples TRBV11-3 to TRBJ2-5, with no clear D. The V and J ends lost 4 bases and 1 base respectively, with 4 bases between them. This CDR3 is 12 amino acids long. CDR1 is SGHNT and CDR2 is YENEEA in the germline V gene. CDR3 nucleotides: TGTGCCAGCAGCTCACCCCAAGAGACCCAGTACTTC. Its translation is CASSSPQETQYF.

The CDR3 sequence is CASSEDSASSGANVLTF. CDR3 nucleotides: TGTGCCAGCAGCGAGGACAGCGCTAGCTCTGGGGCCAACGTCCTGACTTTC. This rearrangement joins TRBV9 to TRBJ2-6; D is perhaps TRBD1 (6 bases). Looked up from germline, CDR1 is SGDLS and CDR2 is YYNGEE. There are 17 residues in the CDR3. Trimming left V 3 bases short and J 0 bases short, with 13 bases between.

The CDR3 DNA follows: TGTGCCAGCAGATTACAGGGAACAAACACTGAAGCTTTCTTT. Amino acid sequence: CASRLQGTNTEAFF. V and J are TRBV6-1 and TRBJ1-1, with D perhaps TRBD1 (6 bases). CDR3 length equals 14 residues. Germline V gives CDR1 MNHNS, CDR2 SASEGT. The V gene lost 6 bases and the J gene lost 2 bases, with 13 bases spanning the gap.

The chain is built from TRBV11-2 and TRBJ2-5, with 8 bases fitting TRBD1. The length of the CDR3 is 13 residues. Germline V gene lookup returns CDR1 SGHAT and CDR2 FQNNGV. After removal of 6 bases from V and 4 bases from J, the junction contained 4 bases not matched to a gene. The CDR3 DNA reads as TGTGCCAGCAGTCACGACAGGGGAGAGACCCAGTACTTC. As protein: CASSHDRGETQYF.

The V and J genes are TRBV6-5 and TRBJ2-2, with D unresolved. The CDR3 has 15 amino acids. Looked up from germline, CDR1 is MNHEY and CDR2 is SVGAGI. V lost 2 bases and J lost 3, with 10 bases in between. The CDR3 loop reads CASSYRIGYTGELFF. The CDR3 bases are TGTGCCAGCAGTTACCGTATAGGGTACACCGGGGAGCTGTTTTTT.

This chain connects TRBV18 to TRBJ1-5; D uncertain. Germline CDR1 and CDR2: KGHSH and LQKENI. With 3 bases removed from V and 3 bases from J, the gap between germline ends came to 15 bases. CDR3 size: 16 residues. The CDR3 nucleotides read TGTGCCAGCTCACCTCTCGGACCGCCGCTCAATCAGCCCCAGCATTTT. Protein sequence: CASSPLGPPLNQPQHF.

The chain is built from TRBV6-1 and TRBJ1-5; D is unclear. CDR3 length: 14 residues. The germline V gene encodes CDR1 MNHNS and CDR2 SASEGT. V lost 7 bases and J lost 7, with 17 bases in between. The CDR3 coding sequence is TGTGCCAGCACACCGCGGGAGGGTGACCAGCCCCAGCATTTT. Encoded protein: CASTPREGDQPQHF.

The V gene is TRBV6-5, the J gene TRBJ2-7, with TRBD2 identical over 7 bases. The germline V gene encodes CDR1 MNHEY and CDR2 SVGAGI. The CDR3 covers 15 residues. The V segment lost 2 bases and the J segment 3 bases; nucleotides outside the gene matches: 7. CDR3 nucleotide sequence: TGTGCCAGCAGTTACGGGGGGGAACTTATCTACGAGCAGTACTTC. Residues: CASSYGGELIYEQYF.

The chain joins TRBV19 to TRBJ1-1; a weak D match, TRBD1 (5 bases). Germline CDR1 and CDR2: LNHDA and SQIVND (reference sequence). The CDR3 totals 16 residues. V shed 1 base and J shed 6 bases, with 18 bases lying between them. CDR3 sequence: CASSIVPGPTDPEAFF. The DNA for the CDR3 is TGTGCCAGTAGTATAGTTCCAGGGCCTACAGATCCTGAAGCTTTCTTT.

The chain employs TRBV11-2 and TRBJ2-7; TRBD2 aligns across 12 bases. CDR3 size: 16 residues. V shed 5 bases and J 3 bases; nucleotides not matched to a gene: 8. Germline V gene sequence: CDR1 SGHAT, CDR2 FQNNGV. The CDR3 here is CASSAWTSGINYEQYF. Here the CDR3 DNA reads TGTGCCAGCAGCGCCTGGACTAGCGGGATTAACTACGAGCAGTACTTC. The whole variable domain, remainder taken from reference TRBV11-2 and TRBJ2-7, is EAGVAQSPRYKIIEKRQSVAFWCNPISGHATLYWYQQILGQGPKLLIQFQNNGVVDDSQLPKDRFSAERLKGVDSTLKIQPAKLEDSAVYLCASSAWTSGINYEQYFGPGTRLTVT.

The chain is built from TRBV18 and TRBJ2-7; 9 positions agree with TRBD1. Germline V lookup: CDR1 KGHSH, CDR2 LQKENI. V gave up 5 bases and J gave up 6 bases; unmatched junction bases: 8. The CDR3 is 14 amino acids. CDR3 bases: TGTGCCAGCTCATCGAGGACAGGGGAGTCCGAGCAGTACTTC. Its protein is CASSSRTGESEQYF.

The rearrangement uses TRBV5-4 and TRBJ2-5; no firm D call. Germline loops: CDR1 SGHNT, CDR2 YYREEE (reference sequence). The CDR3 is made up of 13 amino acids. Trimming shortened V by 2 bases and J by 5 bases, and 10 bases separated the two germline ends. CDR3 in amino acids: CASSLSYGETQYF. The DNA for the CDR3 is TGTGCCAGCAGCTTATCTTACGGGGAGACCCAGTACTTC.

The V and J genes are TRBV27 and TRBJ2-1; D unresolved. V was cut by 5 bases and J by 9 bases, with 11 bases left in between. The CDR3 runs 12 residues. The germline CDR1 and CDR2 sequences are MNHEY and SMNVEV (reference sequence). CDR3 in amino acids: CASSPETSEQFF. The CDR3 DNA is TGTGCCAGCAGTCCGGAAACGAGTGAGCAGTTCTTC.

This chain connects TRBV9 to TRBJ2-1; 10 bases match TRBD2. Losses at the gene ends were 2 bases for V and 7 bases for J; bases not matched to a gene: 15. This CDR3 is built from 18 residues. From germline, CDR1 is SGDLS and CDR2 YYNGEE. CDR3 protein: CASSVLGAGGPRGNEQFF. DNA for the CDR3: TGTGCCAGCAGCGTCTTGGGAGCGGGAGGGCCTCGAGGTAATGAGCAGTTCTTC.

V is TRBV5-1 and J is TRBJ2-6, with 9 bases aligning to TRBD1. The junction had 4 bases not matched to a gene; V was cut back by 4 bases and J by 2 bases. The CDR3 is made up of 16 amino acids. Germline-derived CDR1 and CDR2 are SGHRS and YFSETQ. CDR3 sequence: CASSRDRATGANVLTF. In DNA, the CDR3 is TGCGCCAGCAGCCGGGACAGGGCCACTGGGGCCAACGTCCTGACTTTC.

The chain is built from TRBV2 and TRBJ2-7; a possible D gene is TRBD1 (5 bases). Deletions cut 4 bases from V and 0 bases from J, with 10 bases between. The CDR3 sequence is 14 residues long. From germline, CDR1 is SNHLY and CDR2 FYNNEI. This chain's CDR3 is CASSGQLGSYEQYF. The CDR3 nucleotides read TGTGCCAGCAGTGGACAGCTCGGCTCCTACGAGCAGTACTTC.

This chain links TRBV5-5 with TRBJ2-1, with 9 nucleotides matching TRBD2. After removal of 0 bases from V and 7 bases from J, the junction contained 11 bases not matched to a gene. Germline lookup yields CDR1 SGHKS and CDR2 YYEKEE (reference sequence). The CDR3 runs to 17 residues. The chain's CDR3 is CASSLGRLAGVGNEQFF. CDR3 nucleotides: TGTGCCAGCAGCTTGGGACGCTTAGCGGGAGTAGGAAATGAGCAGTTCTTC.

Regarding this clone: Other DNA sequences in this sample translate to the same CDR3. This chain uses TRBV29-1 with TRBJ2-3; D remains unclear. V was pared by 4 bases and J by 0 bases, with 8 bases between. The CDR3 is 13 residues long. Germline-derived CDR1 and CDR2 are SQVTM and ANQGSEA. In DNA form, the CDR3 reads TGCAGCGTTGGGACGGGCAGCACAGATACGCAGTATTTT. Residues: CSVGTGSTDTQYF.

V gene TRBV6-1 combines with J gene TRBJ1-5, with no clear D. The CDR3 has 13 amino acids. The germline gives CDR1 MNHNS, CDR2 SASEGT. Trimming removed 5 bases at V and 10 bases at J, with 15 bases between. CDR3: CASSPTGVGPQHF. Written as DNA, the CDR3 is TGTGCCAGCAGTCCAACTGGTGTCGGACCCCAGCATTTT.

The chain carries TRBV9 and TRBJ2-1; maybe TRBD2 (5 bases). Trimming pared 0 bases from V and 13 bases from J, leaving 14 bases between. This CDR3 is built from 13 residues. Germline-derived CDR1 and CDR2 are SGDLS and YYNGEE. The CDR3 loop is CASSVGVQGRQFF. DNA of the CDR3: TGTGCCAGCAGCGTAGGTGTCCAAGGGAGACAGTTCTTC.

The chain combines TRBV18 with TRBJ2-2, with TRBD2 as a possible D gene (6 bases). V shed 6 bases and J shed 1 base, with 15 bases lying between them. CDR1 is KGHSH and CDR2 is LQKENI in the germline V gene. This CDR3 contains 16 residues. The CDR3 DNA reads as TGTGCCAGCTCTCCCTCCGGGACTGTGAACACCGGGGAGCTGTTTTTT. This translates into CASSPSGTVNTGELFF.

The V gene is TRBV5-1, the J gene TRBJ1-1, with D uncertain. The V gene lost 0 bases and the J gene lost 1 base, with 4 bases spanning the gap. The CDR3 sequence is 13 residues long. Germline assignment: CDR1 SGHRS and CDR2 YFSETQ. CDR3: CASSLVKNTEAFF. CDR3 sequence (DNA): TGCGCCAGCAGCTTGGTGAAGAACACTGAAGCTTTCTTT. Full variable domain (rest looked up from reference TRBV5-1 and TRBJ1-1): KAGVTQTPRYLIKTRGQQVTLSCSPISGHRSVSWYQQTPGQGLQFLFEYFSETQRNKGNFPGRFSGRQFSNSRSEMNVSTLELGDSALYLCASSLVKNTEAFFGQGTRLTVV.

This chain uses TRBV6-1 with TRBJ2-7, with 11 bases that match TRBD1. The CDR3 contains 17 residues. In germline, CDR1 is MNHNS, CDR2 SASEGT. J lost 3 bases, V lost 4 bases, and 11 bases had no gene match. The CDR3 loop reads CASSGSLGQGARYEQYF. The CDR3 bases are TGTGCCAGCAGTGGCTCACTCGGACAGGGGGCGCGCTACGAGCAGTACTTC.